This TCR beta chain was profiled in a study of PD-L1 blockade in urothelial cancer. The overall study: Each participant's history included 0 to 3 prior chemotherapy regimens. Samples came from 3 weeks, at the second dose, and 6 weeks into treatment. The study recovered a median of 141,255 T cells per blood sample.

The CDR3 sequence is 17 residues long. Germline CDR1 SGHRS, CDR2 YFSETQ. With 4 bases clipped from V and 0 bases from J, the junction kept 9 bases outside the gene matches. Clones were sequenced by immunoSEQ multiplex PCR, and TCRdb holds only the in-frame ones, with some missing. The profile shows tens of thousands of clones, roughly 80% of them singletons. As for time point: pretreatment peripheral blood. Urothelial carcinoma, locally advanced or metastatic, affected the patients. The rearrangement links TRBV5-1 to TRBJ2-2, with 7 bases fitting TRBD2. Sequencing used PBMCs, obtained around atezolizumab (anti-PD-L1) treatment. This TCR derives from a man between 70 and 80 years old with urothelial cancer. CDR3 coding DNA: TGCGCCAGCAGCCTAGGGTCAGGGACTACGAACACCGGGGAGCTGTTTTTT. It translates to CASSLGSGTTNTGELFF.